These 17 T cell receptor beta chains were sequenced from one sample in a study of blood T cell repertoires in COVID-19. Profiled with immunoSEQ multiplex PCR; TCRdb holds only in-frame clones, not every one. The profile shows roughly 130,000 clones, approximately 80% of them singletons. Sequencing was done on a sample of peripheral blood. The source is a man aged 70 or older with acute or convalescent COVID-19.

This chain links TRBV6-6 with TRBJ1-1; D ambiguous. The germline gives CDR1 MNHNY, CDR2 SVGAGI (reference sequence). There are 12 residues in the CDR3. Trimming stripped 2 bases from V and 8 bases from J, with 9 bases between. The CDR3 is CASSYLRGEAFF. The CDR3 bases are TGTGCCAGCAGTTACCTGAGAGGGGAAGCTTTCTTT.

The J gene is TRBJ1-4, the V gene TRBV15; no clear D gene. The length of the CDR3 is 13 residues. Looked up from germline, CDR1 is LNHNV and CDR2 is YYDKDF (reference sequence). Trimming took off 3 bases at V and 7 bases at J, with 9 bases between the two ends. The CDR3 region has the DNA TGTGCCACCAGCAGGCTCTACGTTGAAAAACTGTTTTTT. Its translation: CATSRLYVEKLFF.

The chain's CDR3 is CASSRTLAGYQETQYF. In nucleotides, the CDR3 is TGCGCCAGCAGCCGGACGCTAGCGGGGTACCAAGAGACCCAGTACTTC. This chain uses TRBV5-1 with TRBJ2-5, with TRBD2 identical over 9 bases. The CDR3 contains 16 residues. Germline V lookup: CDR1 SGHRS, CDR2 YFSETQ. V dropped 4 bases and J dropped 0; count of bases not matched to a gene: 7.

The gene calls are TRBV4-2 and TRBJ2-5; 14 positions match TRBD2. This CDR3 comprises 17 residues. The germline CDR1 and CDR2 sequences are LGHNA and YNFKEQ. Trimming took 4 bases from V and 5 from J; bases not matched to a gene: 9. In DNA form, the CDR3 reads TGTGCCAGCAGCCCGCGGACTAGCGGGGGGCCCGGGGAGACCCAGTACTTC. Amino acid sequence: CASSPRTSGGPGETQYF.

The V gene is TRBV6-5, the J gene TRBJ1-2; 9 nucleotides agree with TRBD1. Trimming removed 6 bases from V and 7 bases from J; junction bases left unmatched: 3. CDR1 is MNHEY, CDR2 SVGAGI, per germline. This CDR3 comprises 12 residues. The CDR3 loop reads CASRQGASGYTF. The CDR3 nucleotides are TGTGCCAGCAGACAGGGGGCAAGTGGCTACACCTTC.

The V and J genes are TRBV10-3 and TRBJ1-1, with D tentatively TRBD1 (5 bases). The CDR3 length is 14 residues. Germline CDR1 ENHRY, CDR2 SYGVKD. The V end lost 3 bases, the J end lost 5 bases, and 13 bases lay between the germline ends. In nucleotides, the CDR3 is TGTGCCATCAGTGACCCGGGGGTGGGGACTGAAGCTTTCTTT. Translating gives CAISDPGVGTEAFF.

This clone was found a few times. The genes are TRBV5-4 and TRBJ1-6; 12 nucleotides line up with TRBD1. The CDR3 sequence is 14 residues long. The ends lost 4 bases at V and 10 bases at J; junction bases unmatched: 3. Germline V gives CDR1 SGHNT, CDR2 YYREEE (reference sequence). For the CDR3, the DNA is TGTGCCAGCAGCGGGGACAGGGGGCGATCACCCCTCCACTTT. Protein product: CASSGDRGRSPLHF.

The V gene is TRBV7-2, the J gene TRBJ1-1; no clear D. From germline, CDR1 is SGHTA and CDR2 FQGNSA. Trimming pared 2 bases from V and 1 base from J, leaving 17 bases between. The CDR3 consists of 17 residues. The CDR3 is CASSLNLRRRQNTEAFF. CDR3 coding DNA: TGTGCCAGCAGCTTAAACTTAAGGAGGAGACAGAACACTGAAGCTTTCTTT. Full variable domain (missing parts from reference TRBV7-2 and TRBJ1-1): GAGVSQSPSNKVTEKGKDVELRCDPISGHTALYWYRQSLGQGLEFLIYFQGNSAPDKSGLPSDRFSAERTGGSVSTLTIQRTQQEDSAVYLCASSLNLRRRQNTEAFFGQGTRLTVV.

The genes are TRBV15 and TRBJ2-3, with 8 bases fitting TRBD2. This CDR3 spans 16 amino acids. Germline V CDR1 and CDR2: LNHNV, YYDKDF (reference sequence). V was pared by 2 bases and J by 6 bases, with 10 bases of the junction left unmatched. The CDR3 sequence is CATSRFPGGGWDTQYF. The DNA of the CDR3 is TGTGCCACCAGCAGATTCCCCGGGGGGGGCTGGGATACGCAGTATTTT.

This clone was recorded once. V and J are TRBV28 and TRBJ1-5, with unresolved D. Trimming pared 7 bases from V and 0 bases from J, leaving 10 bases between. The CDR3 consists of 14 residues. Germline CDR1 reads MDHEN; CDR2 reads SYDVKM. This CDR3 reads CASKGAYSNQPQHF. CDR3 nucleotide sequence: TGTGCCAGCAAGGGAGCATATAGCAATCAGCCCCAGCATTTT.

The chain couples TRBV5-6 to TRBJ2-5; 7 nucleotides align to TRBD1. This CDR3 region has 15 residues. The J segment lost 5 bases and the V segment lost 0 bases, leaving 7 bases of the junction unmatched. Germline loops: CDR1 SGHDT, CDR2 YYEEEE. The CDR3 nucleotides are TGTGCCAGCAGCTTGGATCTCTCGACAGGGGAGACCCAGTACTTC. Residues: CASSLDLSTGETQYF.

This chain joins TRBV10-3 and TRBJ1-2; 7 bases are shared with TRBD1. This CDR3 has 14 residues. Trimming at V came to 1 base and at J to 4 bases, leaving 3 bases not matched to a gene. From germline, CDR1 is ENHRY and CDR2 SYGVKD. CDR3 sequence reads: CAISELAGGYGYTF. CDR3 sequence (DNA): TGTGCCATCAGTGAGTTGGCAGGGGGCTATGGCTACACCTTC.

The chain has TRBV7-9 and TRBJ1-1, with 8 positions matching TRBD1. CDR1 is SEHNR, CDR2 FQNEAQ, per germline (reference sequence). The CDR3 contains 16 residues. V dropped 3 bases and J dropped 0; count of bases not matched to a gene: 6. CDR3 sequence: CASSLYRGTMNTEAFF. The CDR3 coding sequence is TGTGCCAGCAGCTTGTACAGGGGGACTATGAACACTGAAGCTTTCTTT.

This clone was observed a handful of times. The chain links TRBV2 to TRBJ1-5; the D gene is possibly TRBD1 (6 bases). The germline V and J ends were trimmed by 6 bases and 6 bases, with 15 bases remaining between them. From germline, CDR1 is SNHLY and CDR2 FYNNEI. This CDR3 spans 14 amino acids. The CDR3 sequence: CASRANRESQPQHF. CDR3 sequence (DNA): TGTGCCAGCAGGGCAAACAGGGAAAGTCAGCCCCAGCATTTT. Full variable domain (remainder filled in from reference TRBV2 and TRBJ1-5): EPEVTQTPSHQVTQMGQEVILRCVPISNHLYFYWYRQILGQKVEFLVSFYNNEISEKSEIFDDQFSVERPDGSNFTLKIRSTKLEDSAMYFCASRANRESQPQHFGDGTRLSIL.

V and J are TRBV6-1 and TRBJ1-2; 7 nucleotides line up with TRBD1. The CDR3 runs 17 residues. Looked up from germline, CDR1 is MNHNS and CDR2 is SASEGT. V lost 2 bases to trimming and J lost 2 bases; unmatched junction nucleotides: 11. This chain's CDR3 is CASSESEGARLNYGYTF. CDR3 sequence (DNA): TGTGCCAGCAGTGAAAGCGAGGGGGCGCGATTAAACTATGGCTACACCTTC.

The J gene is TRBJ2-5, the V gene TRBV4-2; 9 nucleotides match TRBD1. Germline values: CDR1 LGHNA, CDR2 YNFKEQ. This CDR3 is 14 amino acids long. The V segment lost 5 bases and the J segment 3 bases; nucleotides outside the gene matches: 4. Here the CDR3 reads CASSNRDREETQYF. CDR3 bases: TGTGCCAGCAGCAACCGGGACAGGGAAGAGACCCAGTACTTC.

This clone appeared a single time. This chain uses TRBV7-6 with TRBJ2-2; perhaps TRBD1 as D (6 bases). The V end lost 1 base, the J end lost 5 bases, and 8 bases lay between the germline ends. The CDR3 contains 14 residues. Germline CDR1 is SGHVS and CDR2 is FNYEAQ. The CDR3 DNA is TGTGCCAGCAGCTTAGAAGGGGGAACCGGGGAGCTGTTTTTT. This encodes CASSLEGGTGELFF.